Listed below are T cell receptor beta chains from one sample, sequenced in a study of cytomegalovirus exposure and HLA in healthy donors. The data were produced by immunoSEQ multiplex PCR, yet TCRdb's version contains in-frame clones alone and is incomplete. The data show approximately 170,000 clones, roughly 80% seen once. Sample: PBMCs. The origin of the receptors is a human donor in good health. Both conserved end residues are part of each CDR3. The D gene is left open where the match is weak. Clone size is stated in some rows and not others, as once, few, many or a class when expanded.

TRBV7-9	TRBJ2-1	NA	few	CASSPGQRPNEQFF	TGTGCCAGCAGCCCGGGACAACGACCCAATGAGCAGTTCTTC
TRBV6-5	TRBJ2-7	NA	NA	CASSYAGLGIDEQYF	TGTGCCAGCAGTTACGCAGGGCTTGGTATTGACGAGCAGTACTTC
TRBV11-2	TRBJ2-1	NA	NA	CASTPRGAYNEQFF	TGTGCCAGCACCCCAAGGGGTGCCTACAATGAGCAGTTCTTC
TRBV7-2	TRBJ1-2	TRBD1	NA	CASSSSGTGTNYGYTF	TGTGCCAGCAGCTCTTCCGGGACAGGGACCAACTATGGCTACACCTTC
TRBV6-1	TRBJ2-7	NA	NA	CASSEMGGEQYF	TGTGCCAGCAGTGAAATGGGGGGCGAGCAGTACTTC
TRBV7-6	TRBJ1-1	NA	NA	CASSLAGNTEAFF	TGTGCCAGCAGCTTGGCAGGAAACACTGAAGCTTTCTTT
TRBV7-2	TRBJ1-4	TRBD1	once	CASSLVGQGSEKLFF	TGTGCCAGCAGCTTAGTTGGACAGGGAAGTGAAAAACTGTTTTTT
TRBV11-2	TRBJ2-7	NA	NA	CASSRDSYEQYF	TGTGCCAGCAGCCGGGACTCCTACGAGCAGTACTTC
TRBV6-5	TRBJ2-7	TRBD1	NA	CASSYGQGKGYEQYF	TGTGCCAGCAGTTACGGACAGGGGAAAGGCTACGAGCAGTACTTC
TRBV27	TRBJ1-2	TRBD1	NA	CASSKTGGGYGYTF	TGTGCCAGCAGCAAAACAGGGGGCGGCTATGGCTACACCTTC
TRBV11-2	TRBJ2-3	TRBD2	NA	CASSSPLAGITDTQYF	TGTGCCAGCAGCTCGCCACTAGCGGGGATCACAGATACGCAGTATTTT
TRBV5-1	TRBJ2-7	NA	NA	CASSFKQGADEQYF	TGCGCCAGCAGCTTCAAGCAAGGGGCGGACGAGCAGTACTTC
TRBV11-2	TRBJ2-6	TRBD1	NA	CASSPLGGTGGSGANVLTF	TGTGCCAGCAGCCCGCTAGGCGGGACAGGGGGTTCTGGGGCCAACGTCCTGACTTTC
TRBV10-1	TRBJ2-3	TRBD1	NA	CASSRDSSTDTQYF	TGCGCCAGCAGCCGGGACAGTAGCACAGATACGCAGTATTTT
TRBV7-6	TRBJ1-3	TRBD1	NA	CASSRTGESSGNTIYF	TGTGCCAGCAGTCGGACAGGGGAGAGCTCTGGAAACACCATATATTTT
TRBV23-1	TRBJ1-2	TRBD1	NA	CASSPHTQGASYWSYGYTF	TGCGCCAGCAGTCCCCACACACAGGGGGCGAGTTATTGGAGCTATGGCTACACCTTC
TRBV14	TRBJ2-1	NA	NA	CASSRSGQYNEQFF	TGTGCCAGCAGCCGATCAGGACAGTACAATGAGCAGTTCTTC
TRBV5-1	TRBJ2-1	TRBD1	NA	CASSSRSGTGIYNEQFF	TGCGCCAGCAGCTCGCGTTCCGGGACAGGGATCTACAATGAGCAGTTCTTC
TRBV11-2	TRBJ2-2	TRBD1	NA	CASSLLQGRIGELFF	TGTGCCAGCAGCTTATTACAGGGGCGGATCGGGGAGCTGTTTTTT
TRBV20-1	TRBJ2-5	NA	NA	CMEGLQETQYF	TGCATGGAGGGATTACAAGAGACCCAGTACTTC
TRBV12-5	TRBJ1-1	NA	NA	CASGPVGRTEAFF	TGTGCTAGTGGTCCAGTCGGGAGGACTGAAGCTTTCTTT
TRBV11-3	TRBJ1-6	NA	NA	CASSWSSYNSPLHF	TGTGCCAGCAGTTGGAGCTCCTATAATTCACCCCTCCACTTT
TRBV29-1	TRBJ2-7	NA	NA	CSVEAGGSYEQYF	TGCAGCGTTGAGGCAGGGGGGTCCTACGAGCAGTACTTC
TRBV18	TRBJ1-1	NA	NA	CASLRTANTEAFF	TGTGCCAGCTTGAGGACAGCGAACACTGAAGCTTTCTTT
TRBV10-2	TRBJ1-1	TRBD1	NA	CASSVTGQGFGLEAFF	TGCGCCAGCAGCGTAACAGGACAGGGTTTCGGGTTAGAAGCTTTCTTT
TRBV5-6	TRBJ1-6	NA	NA	CASSLGGSPLHF	TGTGCCAGCAGCTTGGGAGGTTCACCCCTCCACTTT
TRBV11-2	TRBJ2-7	NA	NA	CASSSPAGIYEQYF	TGTGCCAGCAGCTCCCCGGCGGGGATCTACGAGCAGTACTTC
TRBV7-2	TRBJ2-7	NA	NA	CASSLRGEQYF	TGTGCCAGCAGCTTAAGGGGTGAGCAGTACTTC
TRBV29-1	TRBJ2-5	NA	NA	CSSNRWGQVDETQYF	TGCAGCTCAAACCGTTGGGGGCAGGTAGACGAGACCCAGTACTTC
TRBV7-6	TRBJ1-2	NA	NA	CASSAGLGGYTF	TGTGCCAGCAGCGCGGGGCTCGGGGGCTACACCTTC
TRBV13	TRBJ1-1	NA	NA	CASSPPQGGTEAFF	TGTGCCAGCAGCCCCCCCCAGGGAGGCACTGAAGCTTTCTTT
TRBV10-2	TRBJ2-4	TRBD2	once	CASSLAGGPGNIQYF	TGCGCCAGCAGTTTAGCGGGGGGGCCGGGAAACATTCAGTACTTC
TRBV12-5	TRBJ2-2	TRBD1	NA	CASGPPGQGNTGELFF	TGTGCTAGTGGTCCACCGGGACAGGGTAACACCGGGGAGCTGTTTTTT
TRBV2	TRBJ1-4	NA	NA	CASSDGQSNEKLFF	TGTGCCAGCAGTGACGGACAGTCTAATGAAAAACTGTTTTTT
TRBV4-1	TRBJ1-3	TRBD1	few	CASSQVFRTGSSGNTIYF	TGCGCCAGCAGCCAAGTTTTTAGGACAGGGAGCTCTGGAAACACCATATATTTT
TRBV28	TRBJ1-6	TRBD1	NA	CASSFVTGLNNSPLHF	TGTGCCAGCAGTTTCGTGACAGGGCTGAATAATTCACCCCTCCACTTT
TRBV29-1	TRBJ1-2	NA	NA	CSVEGALNYGYTF	TGCAGCGTTGAAGGGGCCTTAAACTATGGCTACACCTTC
TRBV11-2	TRBJ1-1	NA	NA	CASSLEGARSAEAFF	TGTGCCAGCAGCTTAGAGGGGGCTAGGTCCGCTGAAGCTTTCTTT
TRBV5-1	TRBJ2-1	TRBD2	NA	CASSLDSGGAYNEQFF	TGCGCCAGCAGCTTGGACAGCGGGGGGGCTTACAATGAGCAGTTCTTC
TRBV4-1	TRBJ2-1	NA	once	CASSQEQQGDGEQFF	TGCGCCAGCAGCCAAGAACAACAGGGCGATGGTGAGCAGTTCTTC
TRBV5-1	TRBJ1-1	NA	once	CASRLPREDTEAFF	TGCGCCAGCCGACTACCCAGGGAGGACACTGAAGCTTTCTTT
TRBV5-5	TRBJ1-6	NA	NA	CASSRHEASPLHF	TGTGCCAGCAGCAGACACGAAGCTTCACCCCTCCACTTT
TRBV6-5	TRBJ1-1	NA	few	CASSRQTNTEAFF	TGTGCCAGCAGTCGACAGACGAACACTGAAGCTTTCTTT
TRBV29-1	TRBJ1-1	NA	few	CSPDLHTEAFF	TGCAGCCCAGATTTGCACACTGAAGCTTTCTTT
TRBV15	TRBJ2-1	TRBD2	NA	CATSRVGSGGVWEQFF	TGTGCCACCAGCAGGGTGGGGAGCGGGGGGGTCTGGGAGCAGTTCTTC
TRBV5-6	TRBJ2-4	TRBD1	NA	CASRLLTGGGNIQYF	TGTGCCAGCAGACTACTAACAGGGGGCGGAAACATTCAGTACTTC
TRBV5-1	TRBJ2-1	TRBD2	once	CASSAGDLGSYNEQFF	TGCGCCAGCAGCGCGGGGGACTTGGGCTCCTACAATGAGCAGTTCTTC
TRBV9	TRBJ2-2	NA	once	CASSEWGGGEITGELFF	TGTGCCAGCAGCGAGTGGGGAGGGGGGGAAATCACCGGGGAGCTGTTTTTT